These 21 T cell receptor beta chains share one sample of origin, sequenced in a study of T cell responses to AZD1222 COVID-19 vaccine. Libraries were prepared by immunoSEQ multiplex PCR; TCRdb keeps only in-frame clonotypes and omits some of them. The top ten clones hold 7.5% to 9.5% of a sample with 140,000 to 150,000 clones, 85% to 95% of them seen once. The specimen was peripheral blood, collected on day 0 of AZD1222 vaccination. These TCRs come from an adult in good health.

This chain joins TRBV3-1 (or the pseudogene TRBV3-2) and TRBJ1-6; weak D call: TRBD1 (6 bases). The germline V gene has CDR1 LGHDT and CDR2 YNNKEL (reference sequence). V lost 4 bases, J lost 7 bases, and 14 bases lay in between. The CDR3 consists of 15 residues. CDR3 loop: CASSPAGGPNSPLHF. CDR3 in DNA: TGTGCCAGCAGCCCTGCGGGGGGGCCCAATTCACCCCTCCACTTT.

CDR3 in amino acids: CAGGTAGGELFF. The CDR3 DNA is TGTGCCGGCGGGACAGCCGGCGGGGAGCTGTTTTTT. This sequence joins TRBV6-5 and TRBJ2-2; TRBD1 is a possible D gene (7 bases). CDR1 MNHEY and CDR2 SVGAGI come from the germline V gene. V was pared by 11 bases and J by 7 bases, with 14 bases between. CDR3 length equals 12 residues.

This chain links TRBV28 with TRBJ1-5; no clear D. With 4 bases removed from V and 5 bases from J, the gap between germline ends came to 6 bases. The germline gives CDR1 MDHEN, CDR2 SYDVKM. The CDR3 length is 12 residues. CDR3 loop: CASSWSDQPQHF. CDR3 bases: TGTGCCAGCAGTTGGTCGGATCAGCCCCAGCATTTT.

The J gene is TRBJ1-2, the V gene TRBV4-3, with D possibly being TRBD1 (5 bases). This CDR3 comprises 17 residues. The V end was cut by 0 bases, the J end by 1 base, with 15 bases between. Germline V gene lookup returns CDR1 LGHNA and CDR2 YSLEER. In DNA form, the CDR3 reads TGCGCCAGCAGCCAAGATCTAAGGGGAGGAGGTAACTATGGCTACACCTTC. Translated: CASSQDLRGGGNYGYTF.

This clone was found a few times. The J gene is TRBJ1-2, the V gene TRBV3-1 (or the pseudogene TRBV3-2); D ambiguous. Germline-derived CDR1 and CDR2 are LGHDT and YNNKEL (reference sequence). Trimming took 0 bases from V and 4 from J, leaving 6 bases between them. The CDR3 has 13 amino acids. The CDR3 reads CASSQDGGYGYTF. The CDR3 region has the DNA TGTGCCAGCAGCCAAGATGGAGGCTATGGCTACACCTTC.

This chain connects TRBV10-3 to TRBJ1-1; a possible D gene is TRBD1 (6 bases). Germline CDR1 ENHRY, CDR2 SYGVKD. Trimming left V 6 bases short and J 0 bases short, with 14 bases between. This CDR3 has 15 residues. The CDR3 DNA reads TGTGCCATCAGCCCGGGACATGGGATGAACACTGAAGCTTTCTTT. It is translated as CAISPGHGMNTEAFF.

DNA of the CDR3: TGTGCCATCAGTGAGACAGGTTTCTATGGCTACACCTTC. It encodes CAISETGFYGYTF. The chain is built from TRBV10-3 and TRBJ1-2; maybe TRBD1 (5 bases). Trimming cost V 2 bases and J 4 bases, with 8 bases left between them. The length of the CDR3 is 13 residues. Looked up from germline, CDR1 is ENHRY and CDR2 is SYGVKD.

The chain is built from TRBV13 and TRBJ2-1; D assignment may be TRBD1 or TRBD2 (6 bases each). The CDR3 runs 15 residues. Trimming took 0 bases from V and 9 from J, leaving 15 bases between them. Germline-derived CDR1 and CDR2 are PRHDT and FYEKMQ (reference sequence). CDR3 amino acids: CASSLGLRGPGEQFF. CDR3 DNA: TGTGCCAGCAGCTTAGGCCTCCGGGGGCCAGGTGAGCAGTTCTTC.

The chain couples TRBV12-3 or TRBV12-4 to TRBJ2-1; no firm D call. The CDR3 totals 12 residues. Trimming shortened V by 7 bases and J by 7 bases, and 11 bases separated the two germline ends. As DNA, the CDR3 is TGTGCCAGCACCATGGGGTTTAATGAGCAGTTCTTC. Its translation is CASTMGFNEQFF.

The chain has TRBV9 and TRBJ1-5; D unresolved. V lost 1 base and J lost 7, with 12 bases in between. The V gene's germline CDR1 is SGDLS and CDR2 YYNGEE. CDR3 size: 14 residues. The CDR3 loop reads CASSVLEVGQPQHF. For the CDR3, the DNA is TGTGCCAGCAGCGTACTGGAGGTCGGACAGCCCCAGCATTTT. Full variable domain (rest looked up from reference TRBV9 and TRBJ1-5): DSGVTQTPKHLITATGQRVTLRCSPRSGDLSVYWYQQSLDQGLQFLIQYYNGEERAKGNILERFSAQQFPDLHSELNLSSLELGDSALYFCASSVLEVGQPQHFGDGTRLSIL.

The chain joins TRBV10-3 to TRBJ1-4; D possibly corresponds to TRBD1 (5 bases). Trimming removed 3 bases from V and 4 bases from J, with 9 bases in between. CDR1 and CDR2 from the germline V gene are ENHRY and SYGVKD. This CDR3 is 14 amino acids long. The CDR3 protein is CAISDGRVNEKLFF. The CDR3 DNA reads TGTGCCATCAGTGACGGCAGGGTTAATGAAAAACTGTTTTTT.

This chain uses TRBV29-1 with TRBJ2-7, with D tentatively TRBD1 (6 bases). CDR1 is SQVTM and CDR2 is ANQGSEA in the germline V gene. Trimming took 6 bases from V and 2 from J, leaving 14 bases between them. The CDR3 is 13 residues long. The CDR3 here is CSVLGDTAYEQYF. The CDR3 DNA reads as TGCAGCGTATTAGGGGACACGGCCTACGAGCAGTACTTC.

The genes are TRBV5-1 and TRBJ2-1; unclear D gene. V was clipped by 1 base and J by 1 base, with 6 bases between them. CDR1 is SGHRS, CDR2 YFSETQ, per germline. The CDR3 spans 14 residues. CDR3 sequence: CASSLFESYNEQFF. The CDR3 bases are TGCGCCAGCAGCTTGTTCGAGTCCTACAATGAGCAGTTCTTC.

CDR3 nucleotides: TGCGCCAGCAGCCAGTCCCAGGGGCCTCAGCCCCAGCATTTT. Residues: CASSQSQGPQPQHF. The chain recombines TRBV4-1 with TRBJ1-5; the D gene is possibly TRBD1 (6 bases). Germline V gives CDR1 MGHRA, CDR2 YSYEKL. The CDR3 contains 14 residues. Trimming left V 3 bases short and J 6 bases short, with 12 bases between.

J is TRBJ2-1 and V is TRBV27; weak D call: TRBD1 (5 bases). CDR3 size: 14 residues. V was trimmed by 4 bases and J by 8 bases, leaving 15 bases between them. Per the germline V gene, CDR1 is MNHEY and CDR2 is SMNVEV (reference sequence). The CDR3 DNA reads TGTGCCAGCAGTTCCTTCCAGGGTGGCCATGAGCAGTTCTTC. Its translation: CASSSFQGGHEQFF.

This chain connects TRBV29-1 to TRBJ2-5, with D possibly TRBD2 on 6 matching bases. Germline V gene sequence: CDR1 SQVTM, CDR2 ANQGSEA. The CDR3 runs to 15 residues. With 6 bases removed from V and 2 bases from J, the gap between germline ends came to 19 bases. CDR3 loop: CSVGGGAYRQETQYF. The CDR3 DNA sequence: TGCAGCGTGGGGGGTGGGGCTTATCGACAAGAGACCCAGTACTTC.

This clone has a single count. The rearrangement joins TRBV28 to TRBJ2-7, with 8 bases aligning to TRBD1. The CDR3 contains 15 residues. J gave up 3 bases and V 5 bases, and 9 bases lay outside the gene matches. CDR1 is MDHEN and CDR2 is SYDVKM in the germline V gene. CDR3 DNA sequence: TGTGCCAGCAGTGACAGGGGCGGGAAGAGCTACGAGCAGTACTTC. Protein product: CASSDRGGKSYEQYF.

The chain has TRBV5-4 and TRBJ1-1; no clear D gene. CDR1 and CDR2 (germline): SGHNT, YYREEE (reference sequence). Trimming cost V 0 bases and J 1 base, with 4 bases left between them. The CDR3 is made up of 13 amino acids. The CDR3 here is CASSLDRNTEAFF. The CDR3, as DNA: TGTGCCAGCAGCTTGGACAGGAACACTGAAGCTTTCTTT. Using reference TRBV5-4 and TRBJ1-1 for the parts outside the CDR3, the full variable domain is ETGVTQSPTHLIKTRGQQVTLRCSSQSGHNTVSWYQQALGQGPQFIFQYYREEENGRGNFPPRFSGLQFPNYSSELNVNALELDDSALYLCASSLDRNTEAFFGQGTRLTVV.

This rearrangement joins TRBV19 to TRBJ1-2, with TRBD1 matching 8 bases. The CDR3 is made up of 13 amino acids. The junction had 7 bases not matched to a gene; V was cut back by 5 bases and J by 8 bases. Germline values: CDR1 LNHDA, CDR2 SQIVND (reference sequence). CDR3 sequence: CASSSQSGGGYTF. CDR3 nucleotide sequence: TGTGCCAGTAGTTCCCAATCAGGGGGCGGCTACACCTTC. Together with reference TRBV19 and TRBJ1-2, the CDR3 gives the full variable domain: DGGITQSPKYLFRKEGQNVTLSCEQNLNHDAMYWYRQDPGQGLRLIYYSQIVNDFQKGDIAEGYSVSREKKESFPLTVTSAQKNPTAFYLCASSSQSGGGYTFGSGTRLTVV.

The CDR3 nucleotides are TGTGCCAGCAGCTCGGGACCGAGGGGATCCTACGAGCAGTACTTC. Its protein is CASSSGPRGSYEQYF. The chain combines TRBV7-9 with TRBJ2-7, with D perhaps matching TRBD1 or TRBD2 (5 bases each). The CDR3 runs 15 residues. V was shortened by 4 bases and J by 1 base, with 14 bases between the two germline ends. CDR1 SEHNR and CDR2 FQNEAQ come from the germline V gene (reference sequence).

V and J are TRBV30 and TRBJ1-5; D is ambiguous. V was clipped by 4 bases and J by 0 bases, with 10 bases between them. Germline V lookup: CDR1 GTSNPN, CDR2 SVGIG (reference sequence). The CDR3 is made up of 14 amino acids. CDR3 amino acids: CAWTTAYSNQPQHF. The CDR3 DNA sequence: TGTGCCTGGACAACAGCTTATAGCAATCAGCCCCAGCATTTT.